This TCR beta chain was profiled in a study of blood T cells in healthy people across ages (dated by TCRdb to about 2015). Regarding the study in general: In model experiments, roughly one uniquely barcoded TCR beta cDNA molecule per two T cells was captured by template switching. Age-related changes in TCR beta repertoire diversity were measured in the study by deep sequencing normalized with unique cDNA molecular identifiers. Donors were grouped into four age groups: young (average 16 years), middle-aged (around 39), aged (about 59) and long-lived (approximately 78). To avoid experimental bias, donors of different ages were distributed randomly across sequencing lanes. For two donors (one aged 18 to 30 and one aged 80 or older), the study analyzed two additional independent replicas of 1 million unique cDNA reads from the same blood draw. Study-wide findings and limitations: Observed TCR beta diversity per million T cells fell roughly linearly with age, and a significant reduction was already apparent by age around 44. Compared with the aged group, the long-lived group had more naive CD4+ T cells, fewer expanded clones and increased TCR diversity, a pattern suggesting age selection. The percentage of naive T cells measured by flow cytometry correlated strongly with observed TCR beta diversity. Estimates of total diversity from one million sequenced T cells were regarded as lower bounds and underestimates. Because profiling used bulk unsorted PBMCs, naive and antigen-experienced compartments could not be compared conclusively. Because donor CMV infection status was unknown, age-related changes in expanded clonotypes were potentially confounded.

This clonotype was detected only once. What this receptor recognizes is not known. No base-level quality is on record; no much larger clone is a single base apart. A single read makes a weak case. The donors were a few dozen Caucasian individuals from Russia, aged 6 to 90 years, who were systemically healthy. Each donor gave about 10 milliliters of peripheral blood, drawn into EDTA-treated Vacutainer tubes. PBMCs were isolated by Ficoll-Paque density-gradient centrifugation, with at least 7 million obtained per sample. Total RNA was extracted from PBMCs with Trizol reagent, with at least 6 micrograms obtained per sample. The percentages of naive CD45RAhigh/CD27high T cells were determined by flow cytometry on a PBMC aliquot from every donor. The library came from 5' RACE. Sequencing used an Illumina HiSeq 2500. The second PCR ran for about 7 to 11 cycles and used a J-beta primer mix along with a sample-barcoded 5' primer. A template-switch 5' adaptor carrying 12 random nucleotides introduced a unique molecular identifier onto each TCR beta cDNA molecule. At least 2.5 million CDR3-containing paired-end reads were obtained from each sample. All of the RNA was converted into first-strand cDNA using the Mint cDNA synthesis kit, with a TRBC-specific oligonucleotide serving as the primer. After uracil-DNA glycosylase treatment, a first 18-cycle PCR used universal primers M1SS and BC2_uni_R on all cDNA. Concerning the study's data processing: Normalization of each sample was performed by random selection of 1 million high-quality reads, each carrying a distinct molecular identifier. Reads sharing molecular identifiers were discarded rather than binned into consensus sequences. CDR3 identification, clonotype clustering and error correction used MiTCR with a Q25 quality threshold and the strictest error-elimination algorithm. A nonparametric unseen species model using Euler transformation provided a lower-bound estimate of total TCR beta diversity. TCRdb trimmed the raw reads at Q25, called clones with MiXCR and kept productive beta chains. Each CDR3 protein gets just one entry, which takes the most common genes and DNA from the rows behind it. The V and J calls reflect TCRdb's pipeline rather than the authors' work. The sample table holds hundreds of thousands of distinct CDR3 sequences, of which roughly 44% were seen once. Nearly 20% of the sample is held by the ten biggest clonotypes.

The junction shows trimming of 10 bases on V and 0 bases on J, plus 13 bases between the germline ends. The CDR3 holds 15 amino acids from the cysteine to the phenylalanine. Just CDR3 DNA is preserved here, 45 bases in frame from base 1. CDR1 and CDR2 are drawn from the germline V gene: KGHSH, LQKENI. Specimen: blood. The chain is assembled from TRBV18 and TRBJ2-6; perhaps TRBD2 is the D gene, with 5 bases matching. This clonotype was obtained from a man aged 55 to 69 in good health. The sequenced DNA is TGTGCCACATCCACAGAGGGCTCTGGGGCCAACGTCCTGACTTTC. It encodes CATSTEGSGANVLTF.